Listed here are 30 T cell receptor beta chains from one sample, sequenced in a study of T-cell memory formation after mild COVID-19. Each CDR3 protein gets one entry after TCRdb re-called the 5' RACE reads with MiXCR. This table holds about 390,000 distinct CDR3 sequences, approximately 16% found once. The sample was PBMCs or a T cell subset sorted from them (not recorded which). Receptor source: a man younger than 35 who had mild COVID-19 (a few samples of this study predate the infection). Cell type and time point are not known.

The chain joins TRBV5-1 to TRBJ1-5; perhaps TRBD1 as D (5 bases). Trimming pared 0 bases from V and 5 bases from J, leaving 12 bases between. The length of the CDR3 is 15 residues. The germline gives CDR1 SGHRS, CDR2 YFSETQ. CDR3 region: CASSLVPGRDQPQHF. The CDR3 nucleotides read TGCGCCAGCAGCTTGGTTCCCGGCAGGGATCAGCCCCAGCATTTT.

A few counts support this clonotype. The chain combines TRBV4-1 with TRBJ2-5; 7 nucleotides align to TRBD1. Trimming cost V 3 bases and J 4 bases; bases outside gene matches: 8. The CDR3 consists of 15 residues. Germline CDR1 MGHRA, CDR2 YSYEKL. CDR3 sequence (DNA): TGCGCCAGCAGCCATACCGACAGGGACGGAGAGACCCAGTACTTC. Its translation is CASSHTDRDGETQYF.

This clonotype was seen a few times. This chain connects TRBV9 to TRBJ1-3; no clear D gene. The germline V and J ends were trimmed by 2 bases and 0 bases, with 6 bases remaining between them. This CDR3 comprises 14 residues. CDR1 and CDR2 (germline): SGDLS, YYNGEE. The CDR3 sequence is CASSVSSSGNTIYF. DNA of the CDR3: TGTGCCAGCAGCGTTAGTAGCTCTGGAAACACCATATATTTT.

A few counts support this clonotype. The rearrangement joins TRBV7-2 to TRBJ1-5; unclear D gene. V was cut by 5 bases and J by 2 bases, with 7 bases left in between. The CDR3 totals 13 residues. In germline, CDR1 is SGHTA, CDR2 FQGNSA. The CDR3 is CASSVDGNQPQHF. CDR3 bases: TGTGCCAGCAGCGTAGATGGCAATCAGCCCCAGCATTTT.

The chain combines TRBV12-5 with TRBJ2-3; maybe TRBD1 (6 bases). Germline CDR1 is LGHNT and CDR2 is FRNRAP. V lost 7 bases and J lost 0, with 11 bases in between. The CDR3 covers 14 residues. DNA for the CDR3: TGTGCTAGTGTCCCAGGGGCTAGCACAGATACGCAGTATTTT. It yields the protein CASVPGASTDTQYF.

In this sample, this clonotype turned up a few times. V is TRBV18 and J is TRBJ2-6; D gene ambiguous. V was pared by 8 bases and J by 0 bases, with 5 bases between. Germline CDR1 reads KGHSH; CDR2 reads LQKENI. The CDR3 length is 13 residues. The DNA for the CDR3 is TGTGCCAGCCTAAACTCTGGGGCCAACGTCCTGACTTTC. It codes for CASLNSGANVLTF.

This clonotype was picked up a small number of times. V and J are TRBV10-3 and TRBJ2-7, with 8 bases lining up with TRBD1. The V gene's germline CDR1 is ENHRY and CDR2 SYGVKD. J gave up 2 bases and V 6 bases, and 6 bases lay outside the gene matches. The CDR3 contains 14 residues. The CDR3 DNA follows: TGTGCCATCAGGGAGGACAGGGTCCCCTACGAGCAGTACTTC. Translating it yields CAIREDRVPYEQYF.

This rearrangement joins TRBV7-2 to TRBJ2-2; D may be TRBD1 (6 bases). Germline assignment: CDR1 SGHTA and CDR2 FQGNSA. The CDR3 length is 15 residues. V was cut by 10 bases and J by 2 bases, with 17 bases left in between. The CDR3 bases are TGTGCCACCAAACTCCAGGGGCCCAACACCGGGGAGCTGTTTTTT. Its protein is CATKLQGPNTGELFF.

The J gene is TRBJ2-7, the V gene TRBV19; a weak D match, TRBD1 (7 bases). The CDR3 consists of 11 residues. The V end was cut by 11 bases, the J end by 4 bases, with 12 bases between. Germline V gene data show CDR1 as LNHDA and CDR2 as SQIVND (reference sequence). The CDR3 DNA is TGTGCCGCGGGACAGCTTTACGAGCAGTACTTC. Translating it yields CAAGQLYEQYF.

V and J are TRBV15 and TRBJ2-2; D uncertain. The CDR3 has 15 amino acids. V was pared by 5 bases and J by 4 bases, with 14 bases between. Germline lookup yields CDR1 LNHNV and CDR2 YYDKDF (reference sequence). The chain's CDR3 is CATSDTQLLTGELFF. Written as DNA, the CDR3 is TGTGCCACCAGCGATACACAGCTTCTCACCGGGGAGCTGTTTTTT.

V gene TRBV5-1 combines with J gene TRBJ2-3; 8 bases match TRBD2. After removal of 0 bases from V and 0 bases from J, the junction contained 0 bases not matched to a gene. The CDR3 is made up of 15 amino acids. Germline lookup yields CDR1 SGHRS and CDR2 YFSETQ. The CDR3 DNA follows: TGCGCCAGCAGCTTGGAGCGGGGGAGCACAGATACGCAGTATTTT. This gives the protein CASSLERGSTDTQYF. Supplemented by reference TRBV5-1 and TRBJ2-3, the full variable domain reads KAGVTQTPRYLIKTRGQQVTLSCSPISGHRSVSWYQQTPGQGLQFLFEYFSETQRNKGNFPGRFSGRQFSNSRSEMNVSTLELGDSALYLCASSLERGSTDTQYFGPGTRLTVL.

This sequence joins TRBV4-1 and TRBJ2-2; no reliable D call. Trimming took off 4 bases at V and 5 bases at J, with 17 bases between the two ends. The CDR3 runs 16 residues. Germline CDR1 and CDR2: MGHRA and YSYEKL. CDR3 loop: CASSPPLRVGTGELFF. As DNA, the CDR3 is TGCGCCAGCAGCCCTCCTTTAAGGGTAGGGACCGGGGAGCTGTTTTTT.

The CDR3 loop is CASRRPGTGGQTQYF. DNA for the CDR3: TGTGCCAGCCGTAGACCCGGGACAGGGGGGCAGACCCAGTACTTC. The V and J genes are TRBV6-4 and TRBJ2-5, with 11 positions matching TRBD1. This CDR3 contains 15 residues. Trimming took 8 bases from V and 6 from J; bases not matched to a gene: 11. CDR1 is MRHNA, CDR2 SNTAGT, per germline.

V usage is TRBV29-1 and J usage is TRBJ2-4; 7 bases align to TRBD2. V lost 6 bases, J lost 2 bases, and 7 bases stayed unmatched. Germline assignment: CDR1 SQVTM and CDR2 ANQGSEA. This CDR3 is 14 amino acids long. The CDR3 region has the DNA TGCAGCGTCGCAACCGGGGGGACCAAAAACATTCAGTACTTC. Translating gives CSVATGGTKNIQYF. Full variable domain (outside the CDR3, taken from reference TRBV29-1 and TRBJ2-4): SAVISQKPSRDICQRGTSLTIQCQVDSQVTMMFWYRQQPGQSLTLIATANQGSEATYESGFVIDKFPISRPNLTFSTLTVSNMSPEDSSIYLCSVATGGTKNIQYFGAGTRLSVL.

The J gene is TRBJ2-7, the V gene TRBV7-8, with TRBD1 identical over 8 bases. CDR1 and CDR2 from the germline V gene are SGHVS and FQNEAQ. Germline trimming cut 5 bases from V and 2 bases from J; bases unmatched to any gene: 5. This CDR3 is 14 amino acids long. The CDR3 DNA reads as TGTGCCAGCAGCCCGGACAGGGCGGCCTACGAGCAGTACTTC. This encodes CASSPDRAAYEQYF.

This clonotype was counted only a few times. The CDR3 region has the DNA TGTGCCAGCAGCCAGGGGGCCGGGGGCAATCAGCCCCAGCATTTT. Its translation is CASSQGAGGNQPQHF. V usage is TRBV12-3 or TRBV12-4 and J usage is TRBJ1-5, with TRBD1 matching over 8 bases. V was clipped by 6 bases and J by 2 bases; unmatched bases: 6. The CDR3 is 15 amino acids.

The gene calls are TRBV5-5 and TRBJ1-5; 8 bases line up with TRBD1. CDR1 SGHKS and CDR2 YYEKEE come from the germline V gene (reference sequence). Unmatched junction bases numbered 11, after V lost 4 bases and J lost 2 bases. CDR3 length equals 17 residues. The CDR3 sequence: CASSPMTGDSGNQPQHF. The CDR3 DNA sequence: TGTGCCAGCAGCCCAATGACAGGGGATAGCGGCAATCAGCCCCAGCATTTT.

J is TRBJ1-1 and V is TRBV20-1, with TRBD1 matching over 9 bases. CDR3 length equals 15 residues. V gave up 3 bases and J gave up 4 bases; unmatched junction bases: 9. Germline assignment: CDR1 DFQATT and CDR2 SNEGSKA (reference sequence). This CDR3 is CSASRTGDVSTEAFF. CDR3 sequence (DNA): TGCAGTGCTAGTCGGACAGGGGATGTAAGCACTGAAGCTTTCTTT.

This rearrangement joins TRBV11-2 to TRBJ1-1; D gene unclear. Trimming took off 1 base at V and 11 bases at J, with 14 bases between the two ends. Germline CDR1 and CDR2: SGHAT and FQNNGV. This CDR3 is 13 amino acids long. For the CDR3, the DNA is TGTGCCAGCAGCTTAGTCTGGGGAAGCGACGCTTTCTTT. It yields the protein CASSLVWGSDAFF.

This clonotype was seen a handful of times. The DNA of the CDR3 is TGTGCCAGCAGCCGCTCTAGCGGGGGGGCCAGCAACGAGCAGTACGTC. Its translation: CASSRSSGGASNEQYV. The chain is built from TRBV6-6 and TRBJ2-7, with TRBD2 identical over 12 bases. This CDR3 is built from 16 residues. Germline lookup yields CDR1 MNHNY and CDR2 SVGAGI (reference sequence). V trimming: 6 bases; J trimming: 5 bases; junction bases outside the gene matches: 11.

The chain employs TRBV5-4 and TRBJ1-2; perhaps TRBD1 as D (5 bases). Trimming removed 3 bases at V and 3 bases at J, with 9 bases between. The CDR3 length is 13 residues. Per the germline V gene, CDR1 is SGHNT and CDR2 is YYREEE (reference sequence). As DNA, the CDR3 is TGTGCCAGCAGCTACGACAGAGACTATGGCTACACCTTC. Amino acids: CASSYDRDYGYTF. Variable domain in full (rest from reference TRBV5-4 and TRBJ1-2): ETGVTQSPTHLIKTRGQQVTLRCSSQSGHNTVSWYQQALGQGPQFIFQYYREEENGRGNFPPRFSGLQFPNYSSELNVNALELDDSALYLCASSYDRDYGYTFGSGTRLTVV.

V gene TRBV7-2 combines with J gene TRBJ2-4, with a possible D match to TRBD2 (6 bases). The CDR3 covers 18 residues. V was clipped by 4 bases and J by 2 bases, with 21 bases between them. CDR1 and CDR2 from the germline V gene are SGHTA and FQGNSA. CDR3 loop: CASSSGPRGSGTKNIQYF. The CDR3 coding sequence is TGTGCCAGCAGCTCCGGGCCTCGGGGGTCCGGTACCAAAAACATTCAGTACTTC.

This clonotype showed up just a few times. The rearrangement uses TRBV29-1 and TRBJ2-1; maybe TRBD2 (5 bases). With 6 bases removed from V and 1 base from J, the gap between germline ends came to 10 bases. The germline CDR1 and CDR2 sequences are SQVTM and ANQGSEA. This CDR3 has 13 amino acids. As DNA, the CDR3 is TGCAGCGTCCCCGGGAATTCCTACAATGAGCAGTTCTTC. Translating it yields CSVPGNSYNEQFF.

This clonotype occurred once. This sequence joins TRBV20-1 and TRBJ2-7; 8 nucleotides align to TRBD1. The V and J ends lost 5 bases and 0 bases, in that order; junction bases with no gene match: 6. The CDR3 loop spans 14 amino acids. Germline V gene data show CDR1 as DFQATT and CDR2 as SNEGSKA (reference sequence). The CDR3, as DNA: TGCAGTGCTGCCGGGACAGGTAGCTCCTACGAGCAGTACGTC. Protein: CSAAGTGSSYEQYV.

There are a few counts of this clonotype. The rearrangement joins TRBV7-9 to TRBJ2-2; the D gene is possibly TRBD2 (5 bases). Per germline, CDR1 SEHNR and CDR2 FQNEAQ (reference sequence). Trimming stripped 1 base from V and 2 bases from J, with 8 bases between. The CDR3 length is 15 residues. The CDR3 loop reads CASSLGEINTGELFF. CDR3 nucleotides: TGTGCCAGCAGCTTAGGGGAGATTAACACCGGGGAGCTGTTTTTT.

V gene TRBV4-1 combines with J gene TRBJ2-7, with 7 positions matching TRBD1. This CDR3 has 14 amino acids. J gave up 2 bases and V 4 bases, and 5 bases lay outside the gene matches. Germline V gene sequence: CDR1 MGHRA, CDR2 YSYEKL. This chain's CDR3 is CASSRDQGAYEQYV. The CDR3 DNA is TGCGCCAGCAGCCGGGATCAGGGGGCCTACGAGCAGTACGTC.

The CDR3 sequence: CASSYSERTSGKYEQYV. The CDR3 region has the DNA TGTGCCAGCAGTTACTCGGAGAGGACTAGCGGGAAATACGAGCAGTACGTC. This rearrangement joins TRBV6-6 to TRBJ2-7, with 12 bases fitting TRBD2. V dropped 0 bases and J dropped 4; count of bases not matched to a gene: 7. Germline assignment: CDR1 MNHNY and CDR2 SVGAGI (reference sequence). The CDR3 is made up of 17 amino acids.

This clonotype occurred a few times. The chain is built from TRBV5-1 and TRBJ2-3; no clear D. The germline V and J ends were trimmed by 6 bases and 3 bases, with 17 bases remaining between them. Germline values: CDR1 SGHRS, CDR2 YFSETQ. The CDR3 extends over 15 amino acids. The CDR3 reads CASNFLGSGTDTQYF. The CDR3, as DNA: TGCGCCAGCAACTTCCTTGGGTCGGGTACAGATACGCAGTATTTT.

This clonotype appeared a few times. In nucleotides, the CDR3 is TGTGCCAGCAGTTTAATTCGGAGGACAGGGAGGGTCAGCGGGGAGCTGTTTTTT. Protein sequence: CASSLIRRTGRVSGELFF. The V call is TRBV12-3 or TRBV12-4, the J call TRBJ2-2; a possible D gene is TRBD1 (8 bases). V lost 2 bases and J lost 7, with 23 bases in between. The CDR3 length is 18 residues.

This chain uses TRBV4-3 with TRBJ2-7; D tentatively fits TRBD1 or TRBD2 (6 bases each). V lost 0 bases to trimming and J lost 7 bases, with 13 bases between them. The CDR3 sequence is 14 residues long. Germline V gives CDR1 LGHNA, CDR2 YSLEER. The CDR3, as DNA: TGCGCCAGCAGCCAAGAGTGGGGGGCAGGGGAGCAGTACTTC. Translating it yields CASSQEWGAGEQYF.